A single sample gave rise to the 13 T cell receptor beta chains below, sequenced in a study of beta chain features in type 1 diabetes. As every portion of the isolated RNA was reverse transcribed, the sequencing read expressed TCRB transcripts. TCRdb's table, derived via immunoSEQ multiplex PCR, lists solely in-frame clones and lacks some. The sample records around 300,000 clones, around 13% being singletons. The source material was central memory CD4+ T cells from blood. Source of these receptors: a man between 25 and 39 years old in good health.

This clone was detected a few times. The V and J genes are TRBV29-1 and TRBJ2-1, with 9 bases aligning to TRBD2. The CDR3 has 12 residues. Germline-derived CDR1 and CDR2 are SQVTM and ANQGSEA. V was pared by 2 bases and J by 7 bases, with 0 bases of the junction left unmatched. In nucleotides, the CDR3 is TGCAGCGTTGAACTAGCGGGGAATGAGCAGTTCTTC. This translates into CSVELAGNEQFF.

A few counts support this clone. This sequence may be a read error, since a much larger clone differs from it by one base. This chain connects TRBV7-6 to TRBJ2-3, with 7 bases fitting TRBD2. V gave up 0 bases and J gave up 5 bases; unmatched junction bases: 2. CDR1 is SGHVS, CDR2 FNYEAQ, per germline. The CDR3 consists of 14 residues. Here the CDR3 reads CASSLAGGRDTQYF. The CDR3, as DNA: TGTGCCAGCAGCTTAGCGGGAGGGAGAGATACGCAGTATTTT.

The sample holds a few counts of this clone. The chain is built from TRBV6-6 and TRBJ2-7; D might be TRBD1 (7 bases). The CDR3 spans 13 residues. The V end was cut by 7 bases, the J end by 6 bases, with 16 bases between. Germline CDR1 and CDR2: MNHNY and SVGAGI (reference sequence). CDR3 nucleotide sequence: TGTGCCAGCAATACCCGACAGGGACTCGAGCAGTACTTC. As protein: CASNTRQGLEQYF.

This clone has more than one count but fewer than ten. The CDR3 nucleotides read TGTGCCAGCAGCTTAGCGAACATGGCAGTCGGTGGCTACACCTTC. Amino acid sequence: CASSLANMAVGGYTF. The rearrangement links TRBV7-2 to TRBJ1-2, with D unresolved. Trimming shortened V by 0 bases and J by 7 bases, and 15 bases separated the two germline ends. CDR1 is SGHTA, CDR2 FQGNSA, per germline. CDR3 length: 15 amino acids. Full variable domain (rest looked up from reference TRBV7-2 and TRBJ1-2): GAGVSQSPSNKVTEKGKDVELRCDPISGHTALYWYRQSLGQGLEFLIYFQGNSAPDKSGLPSDRFSAERTGGSVSTLTIQRTQQEDSAVYLCASSLANMAVGGYTFGSGTRLTVV.

The chain links TRBV29-1 to TRBJ1-4, with D hard to call. Germline values: CDR1 SQVTM, CDR2 ANQGSEA. Trimming stripped 7 bases from V and 8 bases from J, with 8 bases between. CDR3 size: 10 residues. CDR3 nucleotides: TGCAGCGCAAAGGAAGAAAAACTGTTTTTT. Amino acid sequence: CSAKEEKLFF.

This clone was observed a few times. The chain is built from TRBV7-6 and TRBJ2-5; 7 bases fit TRBD2. Germline assignment: CDR1 SGHVS and CDR2 FNYEAQ. CDR3 size: 16 residues. Unmatched junction bases numbered 10, after V lost 6 bases and J lost 0 bases. The CDR3 protein is CASRDRGGVDQETQYF. The CDR3 DNA is TGTGCCAGCAGGGACCGCGGGGGAGTCGACCAAGAGACCCAGTACTTC.

This rearrangement joins TRBV11-3 to TRBJ2-7; D may be TRBD1 or TRBD2 (7 bases each). The CDR3 is 13 residues long. V was trimmed by 2 bases and J by 10 bases, leaving 15 bases between them. The germline V gene encodes CDR1 SGHNT and CDR2 YENEEA. As DNA, the CDR3 is TGTGCCAGCAGCTTAAATTCAGGGGGGGAACAGTACGTC. Its protein is CASSLNSGGEQYV.

The rearrangement links TRBV7-2 to TRBJ2-7; no definite D call. CDR3 length equals 12 residues. The V and J ends lost 1 base and 3 bases respectively, with 4 bases between them. Germline-derived CDR1 and CDR2 are SGHTA and FQGNSA. The CDR3 region has the DNA TGTGCCAGCAGCTTAGGGGACTACGAGCAGTACTTC. Protein: CASSLGDYEQYF.

The V gene is TRBV9, the J gene TRBJ2-7; TRBD2 aligns across 8 bases. Germline lookup yields CDR1 SGDLS and CDR2 YYNGEE. J lost 6 bases, V lost 0 bases, and 8 bases had no gene match. This CDR3 spans 15 amino acids. The CDR3 DNA reads TGTGCCAGCAGCGTAGATGTAGCGGGGATTTCCGAGCAGTACTTC. Protein: CASSVDVAGISEQYF.

J is TRBJ1-3 and V is TRBV4-3; perhaps TRBD1 as D (5 bases). From germline, CDR1 is LGHNA and CDR2 YSLEER. V was cut by 1 base and J by 0 bases, with 16 bases left in between. This CDR3 comprises 18 residues. The CDR3 DNA reads TGCGCCAGCAGCCAAGCCGGGGCAACGTCCAACTCTGGAAACACCATATATTTT. Translated: CASSQAGATSNSGNTIYF.

The chain employs TRBV6-1 and TRBJ1-2; no clear D. V was pared by 2 bases and J by 9 bases, with 19 bases between. Looked up from germline, CDR1 is MNHNS and CDR2 is SASEGT. There are 15 residues in the CDR3. CDR3 DNA sequence: TGTGCCAGCAGTGAACGGTTGGAAGGTTCGGATAGCTACACCTTC. It encodes CASSERLEGSDSYTF.

A remark on this clone: Relative to the germline gene, one junction end is altered; a read error may explain this. The chain couples TRBV6-5 to TRBJ2-6; D possibly corresponds to TRBD2 (5 bases). There are 14 residues in the CDR3. Germline-derived CDR1 and CDR2 are MNHEY and SVGAGI. CDR3 coding DNA: TGTGCCATCAGTGACTACTCTGGGGCCAACGTCCTGACTTTC. Amino acid sequence: CAISDYSGANVLTF.

The chain is built from TRBV10-3 and TRBJ2-2; the D gene is possibly TRBD2 (5 bases). Trimming left V 2 bases short and J 2 bases short, with 12 bases between. CDR3 length equals 16 residues. The germline V gene has CDR1 ENHRY and CDR2 SYGVKD. CDR3 loop: CAISEAASSNTGELFF. CDR3 nucleotides: TGTGCCATCAGTGAGGCGGCTAGCTCCAACACCGGGGAGCTGTTTTTT.